This T cell receptor (beta chain) stems from a study of blood T cell repertoires in COVID-19. Study-level information: COVID-19 samples, acute and convalescent, were from the United States, Italy and Spain. T cells, B-cell-depleted T cells, or PBMCs provided the cDNA or gDNA that served as material.

Per the authors' pipeline: Reference gene primer amplification in the assay estimated nucleated cell counts. Produced via immunoSEQ multiplex PCR; TCRdb's table is partial and in-frame only. Clone size and V and J calls were adopted from that table, with D and trimming inferred from the DNA. Here the sample spans 60,000 to 100,000 clones, 70% to 90% being singletons. V lost 2 bases and J lost 8, with 7 bases in between. Germline V gives CDR1 SGHDT, CDR2 YYEEEE. The CDR3 is 11 residues long. The chain uses TRBV5-6 and TRBJ1-2; D ambiguous. The sample was peripheral blood. This TCR derives from a man aged 50 to 60 with active COVID-19. CDR3 protein: CASSLMGGYTF. As DNA, the CDR3 is TGTGCCAGCAGCTTAATGGGCGGCTACACCTTC.